This T cell receptor beta chain was found in a study of T cell responses to AZD1222 COVID-19 vaccine. V was shortened by 4 bases and J by 8 bases, with 17 bases between the two germline ends. CDR1 is SQVTM, CDR2 ANQGSEA, per germline. CDR3 size: 14 residues. The repertoire was sequenced with immunoSEQ multiplex PCR; TCRdb's copy has only in-frame clones and lacks some. The table includes around 120,000 clones, around 92% detected once. Notes on the study in general: Recipients of two AZD1222 doses showed rising Spike-specific TCR breadth and depth. Baseline serology detected seropositivity in only a handful of AZD1222 recipients.

Of note for this clone: What it binds is unknown.

The TCR comes from an adult in good health. V and J are TRBV29-1 and TRBJ2-2; D is tentatively TRBD1 or TRBD2 (5 bases each). The sequencing used peripheral blood, collected on day 0 of AZD1222 vaccination. Written as DNA, the CDR3 is TGCAGCGTTGCTGGGACCTCCCGGCCAGGGGAGCTGTTTTTT. Residues: CSVAGTSRPGELFF.